This is a list of T cell receptor beta chains from one sample in a study of blood T cell repertoires in COVID-19. Clones were sequenced by immunoSEQ multiplex PCR, and TCRdb holds only the in-frame ones, with some missing. This sample has 50,000 to 65,000 clones, with roughly 90% found just once. Sequenced material: peripheral blood. The receptors were gathered from a man aged 60 to 69 with acute or convalescent COVID-19. The CDR3 runs from the conserved cysteine through the conserved F or W. The order of the fields is CDR3 DNA, CDR3 protein, clone size, V gene, J gene, D gene. D genes are given only for firm matches. Rows give clone size only sometimes, using once, few, many, or a class for an expanded clone.

CDR3 DNA: TGCGCCAGCAGTGAGTCCTTTTCAGGCGGGGAGCTGTTTTTT; CDR3 protein: CASSESFSGGELFF; clone size: NA; V gene: TRBV10-1; J gene: TRBJ2-2; D gene: NA
CDR3 DNA: TGTGCCAGCTCACCACAAAACGGCCAAGAGACCCAGTACTTC; CDR3 protein: CASSPQNGQETQYF; clone size: NA; V gene: TRBV18; J gene: TRBJ2-5; D gene: NA
CDR3 DNA: TGTGCCACCAGCAGAGAGAGAGGACTAGCGGGGGGCAATGAGCAGTTCTTC; CDR3 protein: CATSRERGLAGGNEQFF; clone size: few; V gene: TRBV15; J gene: TRBJ2-1; D gene: TRBD2
CDR3 DNA: TGTGCCAGCAGTCCGGACAATAACTATGGCTACACCTTC; CDR3 protein: CASSPDNNYGYTF; clone size: few; V gene: TRBV5-6; J gene: TRBJ1-2; D gene: NA
CDR3 DNA: TGTGCCAGCAGCCCCAGCGGGGTCCAAGAGACCCAGTACTTC; CDR3 protein: CASSPSGVQETQYF; clone size: NA; V gene: TRBV7-3; J gene: TRBJ2-5; D gene: TRBD2
CDR3 DNA: TGTGCCAGCTCACCTTCGGCAGGGGGAGAGACCCAGTACTTC; CDR3 protein: CASSPSAGGETQYF; clone size: NA; V gene: TRBV18; J gene: TRBJ2-5; D gene: TRBD1
CDR3 DNA: TGCAGCGTTGGTCGAGGGGGATTAGGAGAGACCCAGTACTTC; CDR3 protein: CSVGRGGLGETQYF; clone size: NA; V gene: TRBV29-1; J gene: TRBJ2-5; D gene: NA
CDR3 DNA: TGTGCCAGCAGCTTAGAAAGGGACTATTCCAATGAGCAGTTCTTC; CDR3 protein: CASSLERDYSNEQFF; clone size: NA; V gene: TRBV7-9; J gene: TRBJ2-1; D gene: TRBD2
CDR3 DNA: TGTGCCAGCAGCCCCTACAGGGTTGAGATTGAACTGTTTTTT; CDR3 protein: CASSPYRVEIELFF; clone size: few; V gene: TRBV28; J gene: TRBJ1-4; D gene: NA
CDR3 DNA: TGTGCCAGCAGTGAAGTACGGGGAACTAATGAAAAACTGTTTTTT; CDR3 protein: CASSEVRGTNEKLFF; clone size: NA; V gene: TRBV2; J gene: TRBJ1-4; D gene: NA
CDR3 DNA: TGCGCCAGCAGCCAAGCAGGGGGCTCTAACGCAGGTGGCTACACCTTC; CDR3 protein: CASSQAGGSNAGGYTF; clone size: NA; V gene: TRBV4-3; J gene: TRBJ1-2; D gene: TRBD1
CDR3 DNA: TGCGCCAGCAGCTTGAGAGGGAGTGGCTATGAGCAGTTCTTC; CDR3 protein: CASSLRGSGYEQFF; clone size: NA; V gene: TRBV5-1; J gene: TRBJ2-1; D gene: NA
CDR3 DNA: TGTGCCAGCTCACCCGGGACAGGGGGTGAGCAGTACTTC; CDR3 protein: CASSPGTGGEQYF; clone size: NA; V gene: TRBV18; J gene: TRBJ2-7; D gene: TRBD1
CDR3 DNA: TGTGCCAGCTCACCACTCGGGCCGGGACAGAAAAAGGTGGGGAACACTGAAGCTTTCTTT; CDR3 protein: CASSPLGPGQKKVGNTEAFF; clone size: NA; V gene: TRBV18; J gene: TRBJ1-1; D gene: TRBD1
CDR3 DNA: TGTGCCAGCAGCCCGGTCGGGACTACCAACTACAATGAGCAGTTCTTC; CDR3 protein: CASSPVGTTNYNEQFF; clone size: NA; V gene: TRBV4-2; J gene: TRBJ2-1; D gene: TRBD2
CDR3 DNA: TGTGCCAGCAGCCAAGAGGGACAGAACACTGAAGCTTTCTTT; CDR3 protein: CASSQEGQNTEAFF; clone size: NA; V gene: TRBV4-2; J gene: TRBJ1-1; D gene: NA
CDR3 DNA: TGCGCCAGCAGCCAAGATACCGGACAAGCTGAGCAGTTCTTC; CDR3 protein: CASSQDTGQAEQFF; clone size: NA; V gene: TRBV4-1; J gene: TRBJ2-1; D gene: NA
CDR3 DNA: TGTGCCAGCAGCTTAGTACGGACAGGGGTTGGCTACACCTTC; CDR3 protein: CASSLVRTGVGYTF; clone size: once; V gene: TRBV7-2; J gene: TRBJ1-2; D gene: TRBD1
CDR3 DNA: TGTGCCAGTTCCGAGACAGGGGGAAGGAATGAGCAGTTCTTC; CDR3 protein: CASSETGGRNEQFF; clone size: NA; V gene: TRBV19; J gene: TRBJ2-1; D gene: TRBD1
CDR3 DNA: TGTGCCAGCAGCTTAATCAGCGGGTCAGTTTCCGAGCAGTACTTC; CDR3 protein: CASSLISGSVSEQYF; clone size: NA; V gene: TRBV11-2; J gene: TRBJ2-7; D gene: NA
CDR3 DNA: TGTGCCAGCAGCTTAGGCGGCAATAGGGAGACCCAGTACTTC; CDR3 protein: CASSLGGNRETQYF; clone size: NA; V gene: TRBV7-8; J gene: TRBJ2-5; D gene: NA
CDR3 DNA: TGTGCCAGCTCACCACCGGTGCGGGAAAGCACAGATACGCAGTATTTT; CDR3 protein: CASSPPVRESTDTQYF; clone size: NA; V gene: TRBV18; J gene: TRBJ2-3; D gene: NA
CDR3 DNA: TGTGCCAGTAGTACCGGGACAGGGGCCTACAATGAGCAGTTCTTC; CDR3 protein: CASSTGTGAYNEQFF; clone size: NA; V gene: TRBV19; J gene: TRBJ2-1; D gene: TRBD1
CDR3 DNA: TGTGCCAGCAGTCGCCCCGGGACACTCAGTTACGAGCAGTACTTC; CDR3 protein: CASSRPGTLSYEQYF; clone size: NA; V gene: TRBV6-5; J gene: TRBJ2-7; D gene: NA
CDR3 DNA: TGCGCCAGCAGCCAAGGACAGGGTGGCACAGATACGCAGTATTTT; CDR3 protein: CASSQGQGGTDTQYF; clone size: NA; V gene: TRBV5-1; J gene: TRBJ2-3; D gene: TRBD1
CDR3 DNA: TGTGCCAGCAGTTACCCGAGGGCGGAGTCTTCACCCCTCCACTTT; CDR3 protein: CASSYPRAESSPLHF; clone size: NA; V gene: TRBV6-6; J gene: TRBJ1-6; D gene: NA
CDR3 DNA: TGTGCCAGCAGCGTTACAGGGGGCAATGAAAAACTGTTTTTT; CDR3 protein: CASSVTGGNEKLFF; clone size: NA; V gene: TRBV9; J gene: TRBJ1-4; D gene: TRBD1
CDR3 DNA: TGTGCCACCAGCAGAGATTCTAGCCAGGGGCCGTGGAACTATGGCTACACCTTC; CDR3 protein: CATSRDSSQGPWNYGYTF; clone size: NA; V gene: TRBV15; J gene: TRBJ1-2; D gene: NA
CDR3 DNA: TGTGCCAGCAGCCAAGCTTTGCGGGGGGCTTACAATGAGCAGTTCTTC; CDR3 protein: CASSQALRGAYNEQFF; clone size: NA; V gene: TRBV3-1/TRBV3-2; J gene: TRBJ2-1; D gene: TRBD2
CDR3 DNA: TGTGCCAGCAGCAAAGCTCCTGACAGGGGGTACGAGCAGTACTTC; CDR3 protein: CASSKAPDRGYEQYF; clone size: NA; V gene: TRBV21-1; J gene: TRBJ2-7; D gene: NA
CDR3 DNA: TGTGCCAGCACCGAAGGTTCAGGGGAAATTGATGGCTACACCTTC; CDR3 protein: CASTEGSGEIDGYTF; clone size: NA; V gene: TRBV6-4; J gene: TRBJ1-2; D gene: NA
CDR3 DNA: TGCGCCAGCAGCCCTCTAGCGGGGGGGCTTGGGACCGGGGAGCTGTTTTTT; CDR3 protein: CASSPLAGGLGTGELFF; clone size: NA; V gene: TRBV4-1; J gene: TRBJ2-2; D gene: TRBD2
CDR3 DNA: TGTGCCAGCAGCCCAACTAGCGGGAGCTACGAGCAGTACTTC; CDR3 protein: CASSPTSGSYEQYF; clone size: NA; V gene: TRBV11-3; J gene: TRBJ2-7; D gene: TRBD2
CDR3 DNA: TGTGCCAGCAGCTTGGTAGCGGGAGGTTACAATGAGCAGTTCTTC; CDR3 protein: CASSLVAGGYNEQFF; clone size: NA; V gene: TRBV5-5; J gene: TRBJ2-1; D gene: TRBD2
CDR3 DNA: TGTGCTAGTGGTTTGAGGTCAGGGGGACAGAATTATGCGGGAAACACCATATATTTT; CDR3 protein: CASGLRSGGQNYAGNTIYF; clone size: NA; V gene: TRBV12-5; J gene: TRBJ1-3; D gene: TRBD1